This TCR beta chain originates from a study of blood T cell repertoires in COVID-19. Study overall: Collection of acute and convalescent COVID-19 samples took place in the United States, Italy and Spain. PBMCs, B-cell-depleted T cells, or T cells were the source of the cDNA or gDNA that made up the material.

In the authors' workflow: Estimates of nucleated cell counts were drawn from the amplification of reference gene primers. Profiling relied on immunoSEQ multiplex PCR, and the TCRdb table lists in-frame clones only, not all of them. V, J and clone size derive from that table, while D and trimming were established from the DNA sequence. The sample has a few hundred thousand clones, approximately 86% seen once. The CDR3 is 15 amino acids. In germline, CDR1 is MDHEN, CDR2 SYDVKM. The ends lost 6 bases at V and 5 bases at J; junction bases unmatched: 8. The clonotype originates from a man in his late teens or twenties with active or convalescent COVID-19. The gene calls are TRBV28 and TRBJ1-2, with TRBD1 matching over 11 bases. The sample taken for sequencing was peripheral blood. CDR3 residues: CASSPDRGRRYGYTF. CDR3 nucleotides: TGTGCCAGCAGCCCGGACAGGGGGCGTCGGTATGGCTACACCTTC.